These 20 T cell receptor beta chains share one sample of origin, sequenced in a study of T cells in localized non-small cell lung cancer. Sequenced by immunoSEQ multiplex PCR; TCRdb stores in-frame clones only, minus some. The data show about 30,000 clones, with 88% seen just once and 10% to 15% held by the top ten. Sequenced here: peripheral blood, sampled before any cancer treatment. The source of these receptors is an older female donor with stage III squamous cell lung carcinoma.

V and J are TRBV15 and TRBJ2-2; D gene ambiguous. CDR3 size: 13 residues. V was cut by 1 base and J by 4 bases, with 4 bases left in between. From germline, CDR1 is LNHNV and CDR2 YYDKDF (reference sequence). CDR3 amino acids: CATSRGITGELFF. The CDR3 DNA follows: TGTGCCACCAGCAGAGGGATCACCGGGGAGCTGTTTTTT.

The chain carries TRBV5-6 and TRBJ2-5; D is ambiguous. The DNA matches TRBJ2-7 better at its end, which makes the J call doubtful. The CDR3 covers 13 residues. In germline, CDR1 is SGHDT, CDR2 YYEEEE. CDR3 protein: CASSYAPAYEQYF. In nucleotides, the CDR3 is TGTGCCAGCAGTTATGCCCCCGCCTACGAGCAGTACTTC.

The gene calls are TRBV1 and TRBJ2-4; the table's D gene call, TRBD1, was not cross checked with the DNA. TRBV1 is designated a pseudogene. The CDR3 is 18 residues long. The CDR3 sequence: CTSRIIGQGVLAKNIQYF. CDR3 sequence (DNA): TGCACCAGCAGAATCATAGGACAGGGGGTTTTAGCCAAAAACATTCAGTACTTC.

The chain joins TRBV30 to TRBJ1-3; 7 bases match TRBD1. Per the germline V gene, CDR1 is GTSNPN and CDR2 is SVGIG (reference sequence). The CDR3 consists of 15 residues. J gave up 0 bases and V 2 bases, and 4 bases lay outside the gene matches. Here the CDR3 reads CAWSWGQNSGNTIYF. DNA for the CDR3: TGTGCCTGGAGTTGGGGACAGAACTCTGGAAACACCATATATTTT.

The CDR3 nucleotides read TGTGCCAGCGGGTCTAAGTGGGACAGGGGAGCCTACGAGCAGTACTTC. Protein: CASGSKWDRGAYEQYF. V and J are TRBV25-1 and TRBJ2-7, with TRBD1 matching over 10 bases. V was clipped by 8 bases and J by 2 bases; unmatched bases: 12. CDR1 and CDR2 from the germline V gene are MGHDK and SYGVNS. This CDR3 has 16 residues.

This clone appeared once. The chain is built from TRBV2 and TRBJ2-3; the D call may be TRBD1 or TRBD2 (5 bases each). The germline V gene has CDR1 SNHLY and CDR2 FYNNEI. Trimming left V 4 bases short and J 1 base short, with 12 bases between. The CDR3 sequence is 15 residues long. DNA for the CDR3: TGTGCCAGCAGTGGGACTGGGACGGGCACAGATACGCAGTATTTT. Translated: CASSGTGTGTDTQYF. Filled out from reference TRBV2 and TRBJ2-3, the complete variable domain reads EPEVTQTPSHQVTQMGQEVILRCVPISNHLYFYWYRQILGQKVEFLVSFYNNEISEKSEIFDDQFSVERPDGSNFTLKIRSTKLEDSAMYFCASSGTGTGTDTQYFGPGTRLTVL.

This rearrangement joins TRBV15 to TRBJ2-7; D is possibly TRBD1 (6 bases). There are 17 residues in the CDR3. In germline, CDR1 is LNHNV, CDR2 YYDKDF (reference sequence). Trimming left V 0 bases short and J 3 bases short, with 18 bases between. CDR3 nucleotides: TGTGCCACCAGCAGAGATTCAACGACAGGTTGGAACTACGAGCAGTACTTC. It translates to CATSRDSTTGWNYEQYF.

V gene TRBV7-7 combines with J gene TRBJ1-1; D gene unclear. Germline V gene lookup returns CDR1 SSHAT and CDR2 FNYEAQ (reference sequence). This CDR3 is built from 13 residues. V lost 3 bases and J 1 base, leaving 6 bases between the germline ends. CDR3 residues: CASSFSANTEAFF. CDR3 bases: TGTGCCAGCAGCTTTTCGGCGAACACTGAAGCTTTCTTT.

The gene calls are TRBV7-2 and TRBJ1-3, with 8 bases that match TRBD1. The ends lost 4 bases at V and 4 bases at J; junction bases unmatched: 3. The germline gives CDR1 SGHTA, CDR2 FQGNSA. This CDR3 comprises 14 residues. CDR3 loop: CASSSWTGGNTIYF. CDR3 DNA sequence: TGTGCCAGCAGCTCCTGGACAGGGGGAAACACCATATATTTT.

J is TRBJ1-2 and V is TRBV4-1, with D perhaps matching TRBD1 (5 bases). This CDR3 comprises 17 residues. CDR1 MGHRA and CDR2 YSYEKL come from the germline V gene. V lost 1 base and J 4 bases, leaving 19 bases between the germline ends. CDR3 bases: TGCGCCAGCAGCCAAGTAGCCCCCGCAGGGCGTCGCTATGGCTACACCTTC. Its translation: CASSQVAPAGRRYGYTF.

The chain combines TRBV11-1 with TRBJ2-2; 8 nucleotides align to TRBD1. CDR1 and CDR2 from the germline V gene are SGHAT and FQDESV (reference sequence). The CDR3 loop spans 14 amino acids. Trimming took 1 base from V and 5 from J; bases not matched to a gene: 0. This chain's CDR3 is CASSLGQGTGELFF. The CDR3 nucleotides read TGTGCCAGCAGCTTAGGACAGGGGACCGGGGAGCTGTTTTTT.

The CDR3 region has the DNA TGTGCCAGCAGCACAGGACAGGGTCAAGATGGCTACACCTTC. Protein sequence: CASSTGQGQDGYTF. The rearrangement uses TRBV7-9 and TRBJ1-2; 8 positions agree with TRBD1. This CDR3 region has 14 residues. From germline, CDR1 is SEHNR and CDR2 FQNEAQ (reference sequence). J lost 6 bases, V lost 5 bases, and 8 bases had no gene match.

The CDR3 is CASSYSSTYTGELFF. The CDR3 DNA reads as TGTGCCAGCAGTTACTCGAGCACCTACACCGGGGAGCTGTTTTTT. V and J are TRBV6-5 and TRBJ2-2, with D uncertain. The CDR3 sequence is 15 residues long. With 0 bases removed from V and 3 bases from J, the gap between germline ends came to 8 bases. Per germline, CDR1 MNHEY and CDR2 SVGAGI.

The table lists this clone with a count of one. The rearrangement joins TRBV5-6 to TRBJ1-5; 7 positions agree with TRBD1. The CDR3 consists of 16 residues. The J segment lost 0 bases and the V segment lost 4 bases, leaving 7 bases of the junction unmatched. The germline V gene encodes CDR1 SGHDT and CDR2 YYEEEE. Here the CDR3 reads CASSQGTEYSNQPQHF. The CDR3, as DNA: TGTGCCAGCAGCCAGGGGACAGAGTATAGCAATCAGCCCCAGCATTTT.

This clone was recorded a few times. V gene TRBV5-5 combines with J gene TRBJ1-2, with D perhaps matching TRBD1 (5 bases). V was shortened by 4 bases and J by 4 bases, with 14 bases between the two germline ends. The CDR3 spans 14 residues. Germline CDR1 SGHKS, CDR2 YYEKEE (reference sequence). CDR3 coding DNA: TGTGCCAGCAGCCTTGGGCCCGGGGGCTATGGCTACACCTTC. Its translation is CASSLGPGGYGYTF.

This sequence joins TRBV19 and TRBJ2-1; 7 bases agree with TRBD2. Germline V CDR1 and CDR2: LNHDA, SQIVND (reference sequence). V lost 6 bases, J lost 4 bases, and 3 bases stayed unmatched. This CDR3 comprises 13 residues. CDR3 coding DNA: TGTGCCAGTAGAGGGCGGGGGTACAATGAGCAGTTCTTC. Translating gives CASRGRGYNEQFF.

The chain uses TRBV27 and TRBJ2-3; TRBD2 agrees at 9 bases. Per the germline V gene, CDR1 is MNHEY and CDR2 is SMNVEV (reference sequence). The J segment lost 0 bases and the V segment lost 4 bases, leaving 11 bases of the junction unmatched. The CDR3 is 18 residues long. CDR3 sequence: CASSSRSPSGDSTDTQYF. CDR3 nucleotides: TGTGCCAGCAGTTCCCGAAGTCCTAGCGGGGACAGCACAGATACGCAGTATTTT.

The CDR3 loop reads CASSLGRWDEQFF. In nucleotides, the CDR3 is TGCGCCAGCAGCCTCGGACGTTGGGATGAGCAGTTCTTC. The V gene is TRBV4-3, the J gene TRBJ2-1; D is uncertain. The CDR3 contains 13 residues. The germline V gene has CDR1 LGHNA and CDR2 YSLEER. Trimming stripped 4 bases from V and 8 bases from J, with 12 bases between.

This chain uses TRBV11-3 with TRBJ1-3, with D unresolved. Germline values: CDR1 SGHNT, CDR2 YENEEA. V was trimmed by 0 bases and J by 0 bases, leaving 0 bases between them. The CDR3 runs to 13 residues. The CDR3 nucleotides are TGTGCCAGCAGCTTAGACTCTGGAAACACCATATATTTT. It encodes CASSLDSGNTIYF.

This chain links TRBV4-1 with TRBJ1-1; D is ambiguous. This CDR3 is 17 amino acids long. The germline V and J ends were trimmed by 3 bases and 9 bases, with 26 bases remaining between them. In germline, CDR1 is MGHRA, CDR2 YSYEKL. This CDR3 reads CASSQQSTRHQSLKAFF. In DNA form, the CDR3 reads TGCGCCAGCAGCCAGCAATCAACAAGACACCAATCCCTGAAAGCTTTCTTT.